This TCR beta chain was retrieved from a study of identical twins (TCRdb year 2016). For the study in its entirety: To test whether fetal clonotypes persist, this study deep-sequenced TCR alpha and beta repertoires from monozygotic twins, from unrelated adults of various ages, and from cord blood. To rule out contamination, the twin experiments were replicated at different times with different library preparation protocols. The investigation overall reported the following: Invariant T cells such as MAIT and iNKT could partly confound zero-insertion analyses, though diverse VJ usage argued against this for most clonotypes. Out-of-frame TCR alpha sequences shared between twins showed an excess of low generation-probability sequences compared with coincidental sharing between unrelated individuals. Because the same donors could not be followed over many years, conclusions were based on cross-sectional statistical analysis. Abundant cord blood beta clonotypes carried fewer insertions; young adult naive repertoires showed a weaker similar trend, while memory repertoires showed none. Excess twin sharing in beta out-of-frame sequences was weaker because fewer shared sequences lowered the signal-to-noise ratio. Out-of-frame TCR alpha sharing in monozygotic twins was systematically underestimated by recombination models, whereas sharing between unrelated individuals was in agreement with the recombination models.

Library generation was performed with 5' RACE. Sequencing took place on an Illumina HiSeq 2000. Template switching added a universal primer binding site, and the final cDNA carried a unique molecular identifier that allowed TCR cDNA molecules to be counted accurately. Specific primers in the conserved constant-segment region were used to synthesize first-strand cDNA for TCR alpha and beta chains. To control for contamination, every cDNA library was double barcoded, receiving both a SMART-Mk sample barcode and Illumina barcodes. TruSeq adapter sequences along with Illumina sample barcodes were introduced in two successive PCR steps. The TCR alpha and beta cDNA libraries were sequenced on the Illumina HiSeq platform using custom primers. The authors' pipeline ran thus. MiGEC was used to process raw reads and extract unique molecular identifiers, and MiXCR was used to find CDR3 positions. Recombination models were inferred per individual with the repgenHMM and IGoR tools using an EM algorithm. The analysis of shared clonotypes was done with the tcR package in R, with sharing normalized by the product of cloneset sizes. To study raw recombination free of thymic and clonal selection effects, out-of-frame nonproductive sequences were analyzed. TCRdb's own reprocessing of the public reads used fastp at Q25 and MiXCR and kept productive beta chains. All rows with the same CDR3 protein become a single entry with the most common DNA and genes. The V and J calls come from TCRdb's annotation, not from the publication. This sample comprises a few hundred thousand distinct CDR3 sequences, roughly 8.6% of them detected only once. Clones ranked in the top ten supply 2.1% of the sample.

In the case of this clonotype: Its antigen remains undetermined. Qualities for individual bases were not recorded, and no much larger clone is one base off.

The CDR3 contains 18 residues, cysteine and phenylalanine counted. Only CDR3 DNA remains: 54 bases, in frame from the first base. V loses 4 bases at its end and J loses 7 bases; junction bases beyond the gene matches: 14. The CDR1 and CDR2 encoded by the germline V gene are SGHRS and YFSETQ. Only healthy Caucasian donors were included. The twin cohort comprised three pairs of female monozygotic twins, all aged roughly 18 to 30 years. Miltenyi CD45RO+ enrichment and human naive T-cell isolation kits were used to isolate memory (CD45RO+) and naive T cells from PBMC. The same sample was also used in a study of yellow fever vaccine responses in identical twins. The second paper states: According to the authors, in identical twins the way T cells responded to vaccination appeared partly convergent and partly personalized. In the study, vaccine-responding T cell clones were precisely tracked in identical twins.

The clonotype was recovered from a woman under 30 in good health. The sample was memory (CD45RO+) T cells sorted from blood. The sample's cell subset or site, from its label and the paper: CD45RO+ enriched T cells. The chain is made from TRBV5-1 and TRBJ2-2, with 12 bases in between that match TRBD2. The CDR3 amino acid sequence is: CASSPTSSGRASGGELFF. At the DNA level, the sequence is TGCGCCAGCAGCCCCACGTCTAGCGGGAGGGCTTCCGGCGGGGAGCTGTTTTTT.